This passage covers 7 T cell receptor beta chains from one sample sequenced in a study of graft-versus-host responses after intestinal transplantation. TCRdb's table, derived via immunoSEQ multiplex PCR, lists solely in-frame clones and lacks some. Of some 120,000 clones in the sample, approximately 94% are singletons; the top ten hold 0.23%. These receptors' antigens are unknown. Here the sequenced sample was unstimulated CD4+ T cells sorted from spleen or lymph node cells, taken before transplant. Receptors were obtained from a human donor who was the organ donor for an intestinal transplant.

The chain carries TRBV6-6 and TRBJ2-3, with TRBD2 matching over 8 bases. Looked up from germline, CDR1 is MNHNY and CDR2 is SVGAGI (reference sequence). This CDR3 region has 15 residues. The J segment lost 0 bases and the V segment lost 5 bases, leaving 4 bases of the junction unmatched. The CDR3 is CASSNSGGSTDTQYF. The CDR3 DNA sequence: TGTGCCAGCAGTAATTCGGGGGGGAGCACAGATACGCAGTATTTT.

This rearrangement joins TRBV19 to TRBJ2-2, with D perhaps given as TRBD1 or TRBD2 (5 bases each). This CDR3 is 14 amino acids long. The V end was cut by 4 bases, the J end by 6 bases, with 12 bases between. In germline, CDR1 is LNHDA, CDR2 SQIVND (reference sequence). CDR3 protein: CASSSGRGAGELFF. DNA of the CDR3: TGTGCCAGTAGTAGTGGCAGAGGGGCCGGGGAGCTGTTTTTT.

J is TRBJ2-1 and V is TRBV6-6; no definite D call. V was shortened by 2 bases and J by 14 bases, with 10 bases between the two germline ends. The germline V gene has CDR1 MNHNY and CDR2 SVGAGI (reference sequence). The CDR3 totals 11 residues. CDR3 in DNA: TGTGCCAGCAGTTACGGACCCGAGGAGTTCTTC. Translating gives CASSYGPEEFF.

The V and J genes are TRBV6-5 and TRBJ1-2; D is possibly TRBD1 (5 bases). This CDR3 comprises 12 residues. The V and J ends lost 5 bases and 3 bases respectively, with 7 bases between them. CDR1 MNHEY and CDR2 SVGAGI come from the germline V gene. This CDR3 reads CASSVGHYGYTF. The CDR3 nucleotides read TGTGCCAGCAGTGTGGGACACTATGGCTACACCTTC.

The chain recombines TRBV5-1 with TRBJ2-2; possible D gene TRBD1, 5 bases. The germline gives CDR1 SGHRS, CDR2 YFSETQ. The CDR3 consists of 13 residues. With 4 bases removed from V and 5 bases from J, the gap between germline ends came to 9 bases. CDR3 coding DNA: TGCGCCAGCAGCACCAGGGAAACCGGGGAGCTGTTTTTT. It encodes CASSTRETGELFF.

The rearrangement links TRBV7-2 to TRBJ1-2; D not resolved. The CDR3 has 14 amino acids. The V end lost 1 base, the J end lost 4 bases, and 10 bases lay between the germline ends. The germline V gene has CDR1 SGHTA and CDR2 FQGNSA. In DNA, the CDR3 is TGTGCCAGCAGCTTAGTTTGGTGGGGCTATGGCTACACCTTC. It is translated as CASSLVWWGYGYTF.

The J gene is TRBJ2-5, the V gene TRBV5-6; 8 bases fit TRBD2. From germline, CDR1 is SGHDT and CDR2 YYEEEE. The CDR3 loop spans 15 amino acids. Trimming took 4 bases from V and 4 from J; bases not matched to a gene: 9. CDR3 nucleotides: TGTGCCAGCAGCCCTATGTCGGGGGGGCTAGAGACCCAGTACTTC. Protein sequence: CASSPMSGGLETQYF.